Listed below are T cell receptor beta chains from one sample, sequenced in a study of T cells in Graves' hyperthyroidism and ophthalmopathy. Each CDR3 protein is one row after TCRdb ran MiXCR on the multiplex PCR reads. The sample yields over 500,000 distinct CDR3 sequences, 40% to 50% seen once. Specimen: peripheral blood or thyroid tissue (not recorded which). The origin of the receptors is an adult woman with Graves' disease, either hyperthyroidism or ophthalmopathy (not recorded which). Both conserved end residues are part of each CDR3. The D gene is left open where the match is weak. Clone sizes are given selectively: once, few, many, or a class where the clone is expanded.

D gene	clone size	V gene	J gene	CDR3 protein	CDR3 DNA
TRBD1	.	TRBV2	TRBJ2-7	CASSELQGQPYEQYF	TGTGCCAGCAGTGAACTACAGGGGCAACCCTACGAGCAGTACTTC
.	once	TRBV7-9	TRBJ2-7	CASSPPSGENEQYF	TGTGCCAGCAGCCCCCCTTCGGGTGAGAACGAGCAGTACTTC
.	few	TRBV5-5	TRBJ2-7	CASSLAGTVGRAGSYEQYF	TGTGCCAGCAGCTTGGCAGGGACAGTTGGGCGAGCGGGATCATACGAGCAGTACTTC
.	many	TRBV4-1	TRBJ2-7	CASSQDPQVSYEQYF	TGCGCCAGCAGCCAAGATCCTCAGGTTTCCTACGAGCAGTACTTC
.	many	TRBV10-3	TRBJ2-5	CAISGKQVLEETQYF	TGTGCCATCAGTGGAAAACAGGTTTTGGAAGAGACCCAGTACTTC
TRBD1	.	TRBV7-9	TRBJ2-7	CASSQPGQGYEQYF	TGCGCCAGCAGCCAGCCGGGACAGGGTTACGAGCAGTACTTC
.	.	TRBV4-1	TRBJ2-7	CASSQSLFVAGTYEQYF	TGCGCCAGCAGCCAGAGCCTTTTTGTGGCAGGGACCTACGAGCAGTACTTC
TRBD1	many	TRBV3-1	TRBJ1-6	CASSLRGRNSPLHF	TGTGCCAGCAGCCTAAGGGGGCGAAATTCACCCCTCCACTTT
TRBD1	.	TRBV24-1	TRBJ1-5	CASGGNGNQPQHF	TGTGCTTCAGGGGGAAACGGTAATCAGCCCCAGCATTTT
TRBD2	many	TRBV7-2	TRBJ2-7	CASSLTSASSYEQYF	TGTGCCAGCAGCCTGACTAGCGCGAGCTCCTACGAGCAGTACTTC
.	.	TRBV9	TRBJ1-5	CASSLMEGSLRPQHF	TGTGCCAGCAGCTTAATGGAAGGGTCGCTCCGGCCCCAGCATTTT
.	many	TRBV20-1	TRBJ1-2	CSANDRTAYGYTF	TGCAGTGCTAATGATCGTACAGCCTATGGCTACACCTTC
.	.	TRBV20-1	TRBJ1-2	CSARSGTNYGYTF	TGCAGTGCTAGAAGCGGGACTAACTATGGCTACACCTTC
.	.	TRBV20-1	TRBJ1-1	CSARDLSSTEAFF	TGCAGTGCTAGAGATCTCTCGTCCACTGAAGCTTTCTTT
.	many	TRBV7-2	TRBJ1-1	CASSLPPGRTEAFF	TGTGCCAGCAGCTTACCCCCGGGACGGACTGAAGCTTTCTTT
TRBD1	few	TRBV29-1	TRBJ1-6	CSVEGTGGASDSPLHF	TGCAGCGTTGAAGGGACAGGGGGCGCATCTGATTCACCCCTCCACTTT
.	.	TRBV20-1	TRBJ1-1	CSAPRGDTEAFF	TGCAGTGCCCCCCGGGGAGACACTGAAGCTTTCTTT
.	.	TRBV3-1	TRBJ1-1	CASSPKGAEAFF	TGTGCCAGCAGCCCTAAGGGCGCTGAAGCTTTCTTT
TRBD1	many	TRBV6-6	TRBJ1-2	CASSYSLGGTGDGYTF	TGTGCCAGCAGTTACTCGCTAGGAGGGACAGGGGATGGCTACACCTTC
.	.	TRBV20-1	TRBJ2-7	CSGTRQASYEQYF	TGCAGTGGAACTAGACAGGCCTCCTACGAGCAGTACTTC
TRBD1	few	TRBV20-1	TRBJ2-5	CSVGQEDQETQYF	TGCAGTGTGGGACAGGAGGACCAAGAGACCCAGTACTTC
TRBD1	many	TRBV12-3/TRBV12-4	TRBJ1-6	CASSSDRGYNSPLHF	TGTGCCAGCAGTTCAGACAGGGGATATAATTCACCCCTCCACTTT
TRBD1	many	TRBV15	TRBJ1-4	CATSKDRDSNEKLFF	TGTGCCACCAGCAAAGACCGGGACAGCAATGAAAAACTGTTTTTT
TRBD1	many	TRBV7-8	TRBJ2-2	CASSLGGTGKGTGELFF	TGTGCCAGCAGCTTAGGAGGGACAGGGAAAGGGACCGGGGAGCTGTTTTTT